Below are 14 T cell receptor beta chains sequenced from a single sample in a study of T cells in Graves' hyperthyroidism and ophthalmopathy. The TCR beta CDR3 regions underwent amplification using RNA transcripts as the source. Initially, a first-round RT-PCR of the TCR CDR3 employed the HTBI primer set. Using its own MiXCR run on the multiplex PCR reads, TCRdb lists one record per CDR3 protein. The sample records over 700,000 distinct CDR3 sequences, roughly 20% being singletons. Sequencing was done on a sample of blood. The receptors were sampled from a woman between 45 and 65 years old with Graves' hyperthyroidism that later progressed to Graves' ophthalmopathy.

This clonotype appeared many times. V and J are TRBV6-1 and TRBJ1-1, with a tentative D call TRBD1 (5 bases). Looked up from germline, CDR1 is MNHNS and CDR2 is SASEGT. The CDR3 sequence is 15 residues long. Trimming cost V 4 bases and J 2 bases, with 14 bases left between them. CDR3 nucleotides: TGTGCCAGCAGTGCCACCGGGACGGATAACACTGAAGCTTTCTTT. Its protein product is CASSATGTDNTEAFF.

This clonotype was seen ten or more times. The chain uses TRBV3-1 and TRBJ2-3; 11 positions agree with TRBD2. CDR1 and CDR2 from the germline V gene are LGHDT and YNNKEL (reference sequence). CDR3 length: 15 amino acids. J gave up 0 bases and V 8 bases, and 4 bases lay outside the gene matches. The CDR3: CASQGLAESTDTQYF. In nucleotides, the CDR3 is TGTGCCAGCCAGGGACTAGCGGAGAGCACAGATACGCAGTATTTT.

This clonotype has a handful of counts. The rearrangement links TRBV19 to TRBJ2-2, with no clear D. V shed 5 bases and J shed 2 bases, with 6 bases lying between them. The CDR3 covers 13 residues. Germline assignment: CDR1 LNHDA and CDR2 SQIVND (reference sequence). The CDR3 protein is CASSATNTGELFF. CDR3 DNA sequence: TGTGCCAGTAGTGCGACCAACACCGGGGAGCTGTTTTTT.

This clonotype was detected ten times or more. This chain joins TRBV7-2 and TRBJ1-6; D is undetermined. Per germline, CDR1 SGHTA and CDR2 FQGNSA. The V and J ends lost 1 base and 3 bases respectively, with 4 bases between them. The CDR3 sequence is 14 residues long. The CDR3 spells CASSLGDYNSPLHF. The DNA of the CDR3 is TGTGCCAGCAGCTTAGGGGACTATAATTCACCCCTCCACTTT.

This clonotype was detected a few times. This chain uses TRBV5-1 with TRBJ2-2; D call uncertain. V gave up 1 base and J gave up 1 base, with 8 bases separating them. The CDR3 is 15 residues long. Germline CDR1 SGHRS, CDR2 YFSETQ. CDR3 sequence: CASSLSAKNTGELFF. The CDR3 coding sequence is TGCGCCAGCAGCTTGTCCGCCAAGAACACCGGGGAGCTGTTTTTT.

This clonotype was observed a handful of times. The chain joins TRBV29-1 to TRBJ1-2; D is perhaps TRBD1 (6 bases). Between the trimmed V and J ends, which lost 2 bases and 8 bases, there was a span of 15 bases. Germline assignment: CDR1 SQVTM and CDR2 ANQGSEA. This CDR3 is built from 13 residues. CDR3 sequence reads: CSVEIGGAQGYTF. The CDR3 nucleotides are TGCAGCGTTGAAATTGGGGGCGCACAAGGCTACACCTTC.

This clonotype has more than one count but fewer than ten. The rearrangement joins TRBV10-3 to TRBJ2-3; 11 bases line up with TRBD2. The CDR3 contains 18 residues. Trimming removed 0 bases from V and 7 bases from J; junction bases left unmatched: 12. Germline lookup yields CDR1 ENHRY and CDR2 SYGVKD. CDR3 residues: CAISESRLAGGRVYTQYF. The CDR3 coding sequence is TGTGCCATCAGTGAGTCGAGGCTAGCGGGGGGTCGCGTGTATACGCAGTATTTT.

This clonotype was counted a few times. The V gene is TRBV4-1, the J gene TRBJ2-7; D is possibly TRBD2 (6 bases). Between the trimmed V and J ends, which lost 4 bases and 6 bases, there was a span of 25 bases. There are 17 residues in the CDR3. Germline V gene sequence: CDR1 MGHRA, CDR2 YSYEKL. The CDR3 loop reads CASSPGAGSPSGIEQYF. CDR3 DNA sequence: TGCGCCAGCAGCCCTGGGGCCGGGAGCCCTTCGGGAATCGAGCAGTACTTC.

This clonotype came up a few times. The J gene is TRBJ2-5, the V gene TRBV9; 7 nucleotides match TRBD1. CDR3 size: 18 residues. From germline, CDR1 is SGDLS and CDR2 YYNGEE. The V gene end was trimmed by 0 bases and the J gene end by 1 base; junction bases not matched to a gene: 12. In nucleotides, the CDR3 is TGTGCCAGCAGCGTAGGGGACCCCGGGACAGAGTCCCAAGAGACCCAGTACTTC. Protein sequence: CASSVGDPGTESQETQYF.

This clonotype has at least ten counts. This sequence joins TRBV27 and TRBJ1-3, with D unclear. Germline-derived CDR1 and CDR2 are MNHEY and SMNVEV (reference sequence). Trimming pared 2 bases from V and 2 bases from J, leaving 7 bases between. CDR3 length equals 14 residues. The CDR3 nucleotides read TGTGCCAGCAGTTTAGGAGGGACTGGAAACACCATATATTTT. It translates to CASSLGGTGNTIYF.

This clonotype was recorded only once. The gene calls are TRBV4-1 and TRBJ1-1; 8 positions agree with TRBD1. Germline V gene lookup returns CDR1 MGHRA and CDR2 YSYEKL. This CDR3 comprises 18 residues. The trim removed 4 bases at V and 1 base at J, leaving 14 bases unmatched. The CDR3 DNA is TGCGCCAGCAGCCCACAGGGACAGGTGCGCTGGGGGAACACTGAAGCTTTCTTT. It specifies CASSPQGQVRWGNTEAFF.

For this clonotype: This may arise from a read error, as a much more abundant clone is one base away. V is TRBV3-1 and J is TRBJ1-1; D ambiguous. V lost 0 bases, J lost 0 bases, and 5 bases lay in between. This CDR3 is 14 amino acids long. Per germline, CDR1 LGHDT and CDR2 YNNKEL (reference sequence). CDR3 coding DNA: TGTGCCAGCAGCCAAGACAGCCTGAACACTGAAGCTTTCTTT. Protein product: CASSQDSLNTEAFF.

V usage is TRBV4-1 and J usage is TRBJ1-2; D gene unclear. The germline gives CDR1 MGHRA, CDR2 YSYEKL. The CDR3 has 14 amino acids. Trimming cost V 0 bases and J 3 bases, with 8 bases left between them. As DNA, the CDR3 is TGCGCCAGCAGCCAAGATACTGGCGACTATGGCTACACCTTC. Its protein is CASSQDTGDYGYTF.

In this sample, this clonotype turned up many times. V gene TRBV12-3 or TRBV12-4 combines with J gene TRBJ1-5; D gene uncertain. The V end lost 3 bases, the J end lost 5 bases, and 8 bases lay between the germline ends. The CDR3 length is 13 residues. CDR3 nucleotides: TGTGCCAGCAGTTTGTACGGGGATCAGCCCCAGCATTTT. This sequence encodes CASSLYGDQPQHF.